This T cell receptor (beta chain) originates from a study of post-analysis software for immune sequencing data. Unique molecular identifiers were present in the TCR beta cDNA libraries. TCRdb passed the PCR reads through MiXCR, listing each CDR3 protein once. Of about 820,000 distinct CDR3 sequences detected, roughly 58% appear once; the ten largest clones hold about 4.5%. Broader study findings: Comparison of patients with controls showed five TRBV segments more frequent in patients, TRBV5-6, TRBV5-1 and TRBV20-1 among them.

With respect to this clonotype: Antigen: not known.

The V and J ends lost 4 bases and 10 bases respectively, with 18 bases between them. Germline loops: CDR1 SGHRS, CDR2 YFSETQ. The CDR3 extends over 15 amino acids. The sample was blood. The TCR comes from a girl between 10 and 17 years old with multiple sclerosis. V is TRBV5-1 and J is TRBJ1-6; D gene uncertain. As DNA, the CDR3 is TGCGCCAGCAGCCCCCGACAAGACGGGAACTCACCCCTCCACTTT. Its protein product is CASSPRQDGNSPLHF.